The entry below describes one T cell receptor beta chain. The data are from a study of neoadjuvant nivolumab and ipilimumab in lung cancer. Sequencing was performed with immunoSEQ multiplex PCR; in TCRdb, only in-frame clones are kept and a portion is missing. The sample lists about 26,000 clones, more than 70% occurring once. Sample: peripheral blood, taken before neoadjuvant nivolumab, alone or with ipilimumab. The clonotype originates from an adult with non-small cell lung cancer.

This chain's CDR3 is CASSIWGEGEQFF. The CDR3 DNA reads TGTGCCAGTAGTATTTGGGGGGAGGGCGAGCAGTTCTTC. The chain has TRBV19 and TRBJ2-1; TRBD2 matches 7 bases. Per germline, CDR1 LNHDA and CDR2 SQIVND (reference sequence). Trimming cost V 3 bases and J 10 bases; bases outside gene matches: 6. CDR3 length: 13 residues.